Listed here is a single T cell receptor beta chain. Its antigen remains unidentified. This entry belongs to a study of shared clonotypes between healthy human individuals. Points from the study as a whole: Naive subsets generally had larger estimated richness than memory subsets. Among four donors, around 5% of naive CD4 clonotypes were found in common.

The method was immunoSEQ multiplex PCR; TCRdb's version includes in-frame clones alone and lacks a portion of them. The table lists more than 2 million clones, approximately 96% of them singletons. The source material was naive CD4+ T cells sorted from blood. Stated subset: CD45RA+ positively selected. The clonotype comes from a man aged 18 to 30 in good health.

The CDR3 protein is CASSLEEGLGYTF. Written as DNA, the CDR3 is TGTGCCAGCAGCTTAGAGGAGGGTCTCGGCTACACCTTC. J is TRBJ1-2 and V is TRBV7-6, with unresolved D. CDR1 SGHVS and CDR2 FNYEAQ come from the germline V gene. Trimming stripped 1 base from V and 8 bases from J, with 11 bases between. The CDR3 spans 13 residues.